This TCR beta chain was identified in a study of shared clonotypes between healthy human individuals (TCRdb year 2020). Regarding the complete study: A few men and a couple of women, aged 18 to 49 years, made up the cohort. Per donor, three plates each were used for CD4 naive and CD4 memory, two for CD8 naive, and one for CD8 memory. The study deeply sequenced blood TCR repertoires of five healthy adults to estimate repertoire size and the extent of clonotype sharing between individuals. To increase sequencing depth and limit assay-specific biases, different laboratories used diverse techniques to prepare libraries and sequence TCR repertoires. Per donor, leukapheresis produced somewhere between about 0.85 and 8.9 billion PBMCs. What the research found in general, with its limitations: Incomplete sequencing was indicated by rarefaction of sorted-subset datasets, despite the large sequencing depth. Across a handful of donors, about 4.5% of naive CD4, 3% to 4% of naive CD8, 2.3% of memory CD4, and about 0.44% of memory CD8 clonotypes were shared. Larger estimated clonotype richness was generally found for naive subsets than for memory subsets. Because the study included a small number of donors, the genetic and exposure-history diversity represented was limited. Compared with non-shared clonotypes, the clonotypes found in all four sorted-subset donors had higher generation probabilities. Sampling was limited to blood, and TCR repertoires in tissue likely differ from TCR repertoires in blood. Pairwise subsampling indicated that sequencing depth was expected to affect the degree of clonotype sharing among donors.

The donors were healthy, HIV-negative adults who had no recently reported acute infections or vaccinations. All donors were Caucasian adults living in Nashville, Tennessee, USA. CD4+ T cells were enriched by magnetic negative selection; naive cells were then positively selected on CD45RA, and the negative fraction formed the memory subset. Blood was obtained by leukapheresis, after which PBMCs were separated by Ficoll-Histopaque density gradient centrifugation and cryopreserved in liquid nitrogen vapor phase. Analytical flow cytometry was used to check the purity and quantity of each magnetically sorted T cell population. From each sorted fraction, genomic DNA was isolated and quantified by UV absorbance on a Nanodrop 2000c. A remark on this clone: No cognate antigen has been identified for it. Base quality data are lacking; no much larger clone is found one base away.

Using the deep immunoSEQ assay, multiplex PCR amplified TCR CDR3 regions from genomic DNA. Extracted genomic DNA from each cell subset was spread evenly across all wells of several immunoSEQ 96-well plates, with each plate serving as a replicate. Each replicate PCR for sorted subsets received approximately 220 ng genomic DNA, equal to roughly 30,000 T cell genomes. Purified libraries were quantified with a Qubit 3.0 fluorometer, sized on a Bioanalyzer 2100, and re-quantified with the KAPA Library Quantification kit. Every immunoSEQ 96-well plate was sequenced on a dedicated single-read 150-cycle Illumina NextSeq 550 flow cell. On the authors' methods: Because the immunoSEQ output included only junctional sequences and no quality scores, the filtering could not be the same as the filtering used for full-length reads. Sequences were annotated with PyIR, a Python wrapper for IgBLAST v1.9, using IMGT germline references to assign V/J genes and CDR3. Reads were removed for weak V/J assignments (E-value above 1e-6), missing CDR3, stop codons, out-of-frame junctions, or ambiguous translated residues. V3J clonotypes were defined as sequences sharing an identical inferred V gene, J gene, and CDR3 amino acid sequence. Percentage overlap between repertoires was computed as shared unique clonotypes divided by the size of the smaller repertoire. Repertoire richness was assessed with RTK rarefaction, the Chao1 estimator, and Recon v2.1 estimates of unobserved clonotypes. Generation probabilities were computed with OLGA for all TCRbeta clonotypes obtained by the gDNA method from several donors. TCRdb re-hosts the immuneACCESS table, in-frame sequences only. Its copies lack some clones; in the studies checked, an unresolved V gene accounts for under half of them, and the cause for the rest is not known. That table is the source of V, J and clone size, and D and trimming were worked out from the DNA. Within this sample are 950,000 to 1,100,000 clones, with around four fifths of them counted one time only. Of the sample, around 1.5% is held by the ten largest clones.

Trimming at the junction amounts to 7 bases on V and 4 bases on J, and the germline ends lie 19 bases apart. The germline V gene encodes CDR1 MNHEY and CDR2 SVGAGI. The CDR3 starts with the cysteine, ends with the phenylalanine, and has 15 residues. Here the CDR3 DNA is all that survives: 45 bases in frame from base 1. The source is a man aged 18 to 29 in good health. The chain is encoded by TRBV6-5 joined to TRBJ1-2; there is no confident call for the D gene. Sequencing was done on a sample of memory CD4+ T cells sorted from blood. Interpreted using the paper, the cell subset or site label stands for: CD45RA-negative fraction. The sequenced DNA is TGTGCCAGCACCCCTCGAGTAGGGAACTTCTATGGCTACACCTTC. It is translated as CASTPRVGNFYGYTF.